A selection of T cell receptor beta chains follows, all from one sample in a study of CD8+ T cells in alopecia areata. Measured with immunoSEQ multiplex PCR; TCRdb has only the in-frame clones, and not every one. The sample carries 40,000 to 45,000 clones, 92% recorded once. This material consisted of CD8+ T cells sorted from blood, taken at week 24, from a patient treated with tofacitinib. Receptor source: a human donor with alopecia areata. The CDR3 runs from the conserved cysteine through the conserved F or W. The D gene is left open where the match is weak. Rows give clone size only sometimes, using once, few, many, or a class for an expanded clone.

d_call: -
clone_size: -
j_call: TRBJ2-1
v_call: TRBV11-2
cdr3_nt: TGTGCCAGCAGCTTAGGCAGGGAGCAGTTCTTC
cdr3_aa: CASSLGREQFF

d_call: -
clone_size: once
j_call: TRBJ1-4
v_call: TRBV11-2
cdr3_nt: TGTGCCAGCAGCCCAAGGGGGGACCGTGAAAAACTGTTTTTT
cdr3_aa: CASSPRGDREKLFF

d_call: -
clone_size: -
j_call: TRBJ2-3
v_call: TRBV6-1
cdr3_nt: TGTGCCAGCAGTAATACTGAAGGCGGTCCAGATACGCAGTATTTT
cdr3_aa: CASSNTEGGPDTQYF

d_call: -
clone_size: -
j_call: TRBJ2-1
v_call: TRBV28
cdr3_nt: TGTGCCAGCAGCCCCCGAGACAGGGACTATGAGCAGTTCTTC
cdr3_aa: CASSPRDRDYEQFF

d_call: TRBD1
clone_size: -
j_call: TRBJ1-2
v_call: TRBV6-5
cdr3_nt: TGTGCCAGCAGTTACGGGACCGGGACAGGGGAGGATGGCTACACCTTC
cdr3_aa: CASSYGTGTGEDGYTF

d_call: -
clone_size: -
j_call: TRBJ2-1
v_call: TRBV29-1
cdr3_nt: TGCAGCGCCCTCGTGCTTGGGAGCTCCTACAATGAGCAGTTCTTC
cdr3_aa: CSALVLGSSYNEQFF

d_call: -
clone_size: -
j_call: TRBJ2-7
v_call: TRBV27
cdr3_nt: TGTGCCAGCAGTTCCCTAACGGGTTACGAGCAGTACTTC
cdr3_aa: CASSSLTGYEQYF

d_call: -
clone_size: -
j_call: TRBJ2-7
v_call: TRBV19
cdr3_nt: TGTGCCAGCATGGACACCTACTCCTACGAGCAGTACTTC
cdr3_aa: CASMDTYSYEQYF

d_call: -
clone_size: -
j_call: TRBJ2-1
v_call: TRBV7-9
cdr3_nt: TGTGCCAGCTGGGACCCGGGCTACAATGAGCAGTTCTTC
cdr3_aa: CASWDPGYNEQFF

d_call: -
clone_size: -
j_call: TRBJ1-4
v_call: TRBV12-5
cdr3_nt: TGTGCTAGTGGTTTGGGTTTTGGGCTCTCGGGAAAACTGTTTTTT
cdr3_aa: CASGLGFGLSGKLFF

d_call: TRBD1
clone_size: -
j_call: TRBJ2-5
v_call: TRBV28
cdr3_nt: TGTGCCAGCAGGCTATTGACAGGGGGCCCTGGAGAGACCCAGTACTTC
cdr3_aa: CASRLLTGGPGETQYF

d_call: -
clone_size: -
j_call: TRBJ2-4
v_call: TRBV6-6
cdr3_nt: TGTGCCAGCAGTTACATGGGGGAAAACATTCAGTACTTC
cdr3_aa: CASSYMGENIQYF

d_call: TRBD2
clone_size: -
j_call: TRBJ2-1
v_call: TRBV7-2
cdr3_nt: TGTGCCAGCAGCTCCAACCTAGCGGGGGGGCTGGTGGGTGAGCAGTTCTTC
cdr3_aa: CASSSNLAGGLVGEQFF

d_call: TRBD2
clone_size: -
j_call: TRBJ2-1
v_call: TRBV4-1
cdr3_nt: TGCGCCAGCAGCCAAAAAGGGGTAGGACTAGCCGTTTGGAATGAGCAGTTCTTC
cdr3_aa: CASSQKGVGLAVWNEQFF

d_call: TRBD1
clone_size: -
j_call: TRBJ2-2
v_call: TRBV7-6
cdr3_nt: TGTGCCAGCAGCCCCGGGACAGCCGGGGAGCTGTTTTTT
cdr3_aa: CASSPGTAGELFF

d_call: -
clone_size: -
j_call: TRBJ1-1
v_call: TRBV7-9
cdr3_nt: TGTGCCAGCAGCTTAGCGTCACGTGAAGCTTTCTTT
cdr3_aa: CASSLASREAFF

d_call: -
clone_size: -
j_call: TRBJ2-3
v_call: TRBV10-3
cdr3_nt: TGTGCCACCAGGGGAGTTGGAGGCACAGATACGCAGTATTTT
cdr3_aa: CATRGVGGTDTQYF

d_call: -
clone_size: -
j_call: TRBJ2-7
v_call: TRBV7-8
cdr3_nt: TGTGCCAGCAGCTTAGTCAGGGTCTACGAGCAGTACTTC
cdr3_aa: CASSLVRVYEQYF

d_call: -
clone_size: -
j_call: TRBJ1-5
v_call: TRBV28
cdr3_nt: TGTGCCAGCAGTCCCTTAAATCAGCCCCAGCATTTT
cdr3_aa: CASSPLNQPQHF

d_call: -
clone_size: -
j_call: TRBJ2-5
v_call: TRBV7-9
cdr3_nt: TGTGCCAGCAGCCCTCGCCTGGGACTCCCTTACTTC
cdr3_aa: CASSPRLGLPYF

d_call: -
clone_size: -
j_call: TRBJ2-3
v_call: TRBV7-9
cdr3_nt: TGTGCCAGCAGCTCCGAATGGGGGGATACGCAGTATTTT
cdr3_aa: CASSSEWGDTQYF

d_call: -
clone_size: -
j_call: TRBJ2-1
v_call: TRBV5-8
cdr3_nt: TGTGCCAGCAGCTTGATGGATTTGGCCTACAATGAGCAGTTCTTC
cdr3_aa: CASSLMDLAYNEQFF

d_call: -
clone_size: -
j_call: TRBJ2-1
v_call: TRBV9
cdr3_nt: TGTGCCAGCAGCGCCTATCAAAGCTCCTACAATGAGCAGTTCTTC
cdr3_aa: CASSAYQSSYNEQFF

d_call: -
clone_size: once
j_call: TRBJ2-1
v_call: TRBV7-2
cdr3_nt: TGTGCCAGCAGCCCGATCTTTCCCAAACCTGAGCAGTTCTTC
cdr3_aa: CASSPIFPKPEQFF

d_call: TRBD1
clone_size: -
j_call: TRBJ2-5
v_call: TRBV29-1
cdr3_nt: TGCAGCGTTGAAGTATCGGGACAGGGTGTTAGAGAGACCCAGTACTTC
cdr3_aa: CSVEVSGQGVRETQYF

d_call: TRBD1
clone_size: -
j_call: TRBJ2-1
v_call: TRBV7-7
cdr3_nt: TGTGCTAGCAGCTTAGACGACAGGGACCTCTATGAGCAGTTCTTC
cdr3_aa: CASSLDDRDLYEQFF

d_call: -
clone_size: -
j_call: TRBJ2-7
v_call: TRBV6-5
cdr3_nt: TGTGCCAGCAGTAATACAGGGAGCATCGACGAGCAGTACTTC
cdr3_aa: CASSNTGSIDEQYF

d_call: TRBD2
clone_size: once
j_call: TRBJ2-5
v_call: TRBV7-9
cdr3_nt: TGTGCCAGCAGCCCGGCCACTAGCGGGGGGGCTCGGGCCCAGTACTTC
cdr3_aa: CASSPATSGGARAQYF

d_call: -
clone_size: -
j_call: TRBJ2-7
v_call: TRBV7-9
cdr3_nt: TGTGCCAGCAGCTTTGGCGGGTTCTCCTACGAGCAGTACTTC
cdr3_aa: CASSFGGFSYEQYF

d_call: TRBD1
clone_size: -
j_call: TRBJ2-3
v_call: TRBV28
cdr3_nt: TGTGCCAGCAGCCTGGACAGGGAACACACAGATACGCAGTATTTT
cdr3_aa: CASSLDREHTDTQYF

d_call: -
clone_size: -
j_call: TRBJ2-7
v_call: TRBV7-2
cdr3_nt: TGTGCCAGCAGCTACGGGGAGCTTTCCTACGAGCAGTACTTC
cdr3_aa: CASSYGELSYEQYF

d_call: TRBD1
clone_size: -
j_call: TRBJ2-5
v_call: TRBV7-9
cdr3_nt: TGTGCCAGCAGCTTAGCGACAGGGGAAGAGACCCAGTACTTC
cdr3_aa: CASSLATGEETQYF

d_call: -
clone_size: -
j_call: TRBJ2-7
v_call: TRBV19
cdr3_nt: TGTGCCAGTAGTGTGGGACGGGGCTACGAGCAGTACTTC
cdr3_aa: CASSVGRGYEQYF

d_call: TRBD1
clone_size: -
j_call: TRBJ2-1
v_call: TRBV27
cdr3_nt: TGTGCCACTCACCGACAGGGGGCCCACAATGAGCAGTTCTTC
cdr3_aa: CATHRQGAHNEQFF

d_call: TRBD1
clone_size: medium-sized
j_call: TRBJ2-3
v_call: TRBV6-4
cdr3_nt: TGTGCCAGCAGTGAGGATGGGACAGGCGGGATGCCGCAGTATTTT
cdr3_aa: CASSEDGTGGMPQYF

d_call: -
clone_size: -
j_call: TRBJ2-2
v_call: TRBV15
cdr3_nt: TGTGCCACCAGCAGAGATCCGGGAGTCTTATCGTACACCGGGGAGCTGTTTTTT
cdr3_aa: CATSRDPGVLSYTGELFF

d_call: TRBD1
clone_size: -
j_call: TRBJ2-2
v_call: TRBV9
cdr3_nt: TGTGCCTGCGGACAGGGGGACACCGGGGAGCTGTTTTTT
cdr3_aa: CACGQGDTGELFF

d_call: TRBD1
clone_size: once
j_call: TRBJ2-1
v_call: TRBV5-1
cdr3_nt: TGCGCCAGCAGCTCGGGACAGAGCTTCTACAATGAGCAGTTCTTC
cdr3_aa: CASSSGQSFYNEQFF

d_call: -
clone_size: few
j_call: TRBJ2-7
v_call: TRBV28
cdr3_nt: TGTGCCAGCAGCCCAACTTTAACCCCGGATCCCTACGAGCAGTACTTC
cdr3_aa: CASSPTLTPDPYEQYF

d_call: TRBD2
clone_size: -
j_call: TRBJ2-3
v_call: TRBV4-3
cdr3_nt: TGCGCCAGCAGCGACCAGCGGGGGACCACAGATACGCAGTATTTT
cdr3_aa: CASSDQRGTTDTQYF

d_call: TRBD1
clone_size: -
j_call: TRBJ2-7
v_call: TRBV5-1
cdr3_nt: TGCGCCAGCAGCTTGGCGGGGACAGGGCGCTACGAGCAGTACTTC
cdr3_aa: CASSLAGTGRYEQYF